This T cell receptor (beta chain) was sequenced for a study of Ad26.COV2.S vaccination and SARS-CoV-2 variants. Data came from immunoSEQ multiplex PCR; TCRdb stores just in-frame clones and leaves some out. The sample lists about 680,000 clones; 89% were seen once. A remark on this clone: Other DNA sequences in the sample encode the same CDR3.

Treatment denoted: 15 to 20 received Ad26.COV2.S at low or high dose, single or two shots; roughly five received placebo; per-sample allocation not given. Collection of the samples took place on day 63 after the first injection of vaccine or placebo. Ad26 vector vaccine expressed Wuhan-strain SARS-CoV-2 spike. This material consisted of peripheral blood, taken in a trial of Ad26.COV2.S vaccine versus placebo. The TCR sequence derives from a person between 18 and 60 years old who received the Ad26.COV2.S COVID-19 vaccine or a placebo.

CDR3 nucleotide sequence: TGTGCCAGCAGCTTAAGAGGTGGCTACACCTTC. Translated: CASSLRGGYTF. The rearrangement joins TRBV7-2 to TRBJ1-2; no clear D. Trimming stripped 2 bases from V and 7 bases from J, with 5 bases between. In germline, CDR1 is SGHTA, CDR2 FQGNSA. The CDR3 contains 11 residues.